Listed below are T cell receptor beta chains from one sample, sequenced in a study of T cell responses to AZD1222 COVID-19 vaccine. Clones were read by immunoSEQ multiplex PCR, and TCRdb kept only the in-frame ones, dropping some. Here the sample spans roughly 120,000 clones, 85% being singletons. The sample was peripheral blood, taken 28 days after the second AZD1222 dose. Every receptor here comes from an adult who received the AZD1222 COVID-19 vaccine. Each CDR3 is given with its conserved first and last residue. D genes are given only for firm matches. Not every row has a clone size; where given, it reads once, few, many or a size class.

D	J	size	V	DNA	CDR3
TRBD1	TRBJ1-2	.	TRBV7-6	TGTGCCAGCAGCTTAGAGGCGGGGACAGGCGGCGGCTACACCTTC	CASSLEAGTGGGYTF
.	TRBJ2-1	.	TRBV7-9	TGTGCCAGCAGCCCCCGGGACCCCAATGAGCAGTTCTTC	CASSPRDPNEQFF
.	TRBJ2-2	.	TRBV7-2	TGTGCCAGCAGCTGGGCGGGGAAGAACACCGGGGAGCTGTTTTTT	CASSWAGKNTGELFF
.	TRBJ2-2	.	TRBV2	TGTGCCAGCAGTGAGAGGGCAGGAAACACCGGGGAGCTGTTTTTT	CASSERAGNTGELFF
.	TRBJ2-2	few	TRBV7-2	TGTGCCAGCAGCTTATATGGAGGGAGGGAGCTGTTTTTT	CASSLYGGRELFF
TRBD1	TRBJ1-6	.	TRBV15	TGTGCCACCAGCGGAACCGGGACAGGGCCGAATTCACCCCTCCACTTT	CATSGTGTGPNSPLHF
.	TRBJ2-5	.	TRBV11-3	TGTGCCAGCTCCCCCGGGACGGGTACAGAGACCCAGTACTTC	CASSPGTGTETQYF
.	TRBJ1-2	once	TRBV5-1	TGCGCCAGCGCTGAGGGGAGCTATGGCTACACCTTC	CASAEGSYGYTF
TRBD1	TRBJ2-7	.	TRBV18	TGTGCCAGCTCAGCCGGGACAGGTCGCTACGAGCAGTACTTC	CASSAGTGRYEQYF
.	TRBJ1-4	.	TRBV19	TGTGCCACCGGACAGACTGCAACTAATGAAAAACTGTTTTTT	CATGQTATNEKLFF
TRBD1	TRBJ1-5	.	TRBV10-3	TGTGCCATCAGTGACCCTACAGGGGGCCGTCAGCCCCAGCATTTT	CAISDPTGGRQPQHF
TRBD1	TRBJ1-2	.	TRBV7-2	TGTGCCAGCAGCCCGGGACAGATCGTAAACTATGGCTACACCTTC	CASSPGQIVNYGYTF
TRBD1	TRBJ1-3	.	TRBV9	TGTGCCAGCAGCGTAAGGGGTCGACAGGGCGGAAACACCATATATTTT	CASSVRGRQGGNTIYF
.	TRBJ2-1	.	TRBV11-3	TGTGCCAGCAGCTTAGTAGCCGCTAATGAGCAGTTCTTC	CASSLVAANEQFF
.	TRBJ1-1	.	TRBV12-5	TGTGCTAGTGGTTTAGCTACAGAGAACACTGAAGCTTTCTTT	CASGLATENTEAFF
TRBD2	TRBJ2-1	few	TRBV5-4	TGTGCCAGCAGCTTGGTGGCTAGCGGGGGAAATGAGCAGTTCTTC	CASSLVASGGNEQFF
TRBD1	TRBJ1-6	.	TRBV30	TGTGCCTGGGGACAGGGGTCTACGTTTTCACCCCTCCACTTT	CAWGQGSTFSPLHF
.	TRBJ2-5	.	TRBV7-2	TGTGCCAGCAGCTTATTAGCGGCTAGTCAAGAGACCCAGTACTTC	CASSLLAASQETQYF
.	TRBJ2-7	.	TRBV6-2/TRBV6-3	TGTGCCAGCAGTTCACCCGGACAGCCCCATGGCGAGCAGTACTTC	CASSSPGQPHGEQYF
.	TRBJ2-7	.	TRBV7-9	TGTGCCAGCAGCCCTGGGGGATTCGAGGAGTTCACAGTAGTCTACGAGCAGTACTTC	CASSPGGFEEFTVVYEQYF
.	TRBJ1-4	.	TRBV11-2	TGTGCCAGCGGGAGGAAAACTAATGAAAAACTGTTTTTT	CASGRKTNEKLFF
.	TRBJ1-1	.	TRBV7-2	TGTGCCAGCAGCTTCCGCCAGTCAGATACTGAAGCTTTCTTT	CASSFRQSDTEAFF
TRBD1	TRBJ2-7	.	TRBV11-3	TGTGCCAGCAGCTTATCCGGACAGGGGAACCACGAGCAGTACTTC	CASSLSGQGNHEQYF
.	TRBJ2-7	.	TRBV7-6	TGTGCCAGCAGCCCCATAGGGACACCGACCTACGAGCAGTACTTC	CASSPIGTPTYEQYF
.	TRBJ1-4	few	TRBV4-2	TGTGCCAGCAGCCAAAAACCCGGGGGGCTTAATGAAAAACTGTTTTTT	CASSQKPGGLNEKLFF
.	TRBJ1-4	.	TRBV11-2	TGTGCCAGCAGCCCTCGCGCGGACAGCCTTCCTGGTGAAAAACTGTTTTTT	CASSPRADSLPGEKLFF
TRBD1	TRBJ1-6	.	TRBV6-5	TGTGCCAGCGGACAGGGGGCAACTTCACCCCTCCACTTT	CASGQGATSPLHF
.	TRBJ1-5	.	TRBV5-6	TGTGCCAGCAGCTTCAGAAGGGGAAATCAGCCCCAGCATTTT	CASSFRRGNQPQHF
.	TRBJ1-2	.	TRBV6-5	TGTGCCAGCAGGATCTCCTTAGGCTCTGGCTACACCTTC	CASRISLGSGYTF
TRBD1	TRBJ1-1	.	TRBV7-9	TGTGCCAGCAGCTACCCCACAGGGGTCGGGAACACTGAAGCTTTCTTT	CASSYPTGVGNTEAFF
TRBD2	TRBJ2-5	many	TRBV4-2	TGTGCCAGCAGCCAAGAGCGGGGGGGCCAAGAGACCCAGTACTTC	CASSQERGGQETQYF
.	TRBJ1-4	.	TRBV3-1/TRBV3-2	TGTGCCAGCAGCCGCGGAGTTGGGGGCTCTAATGAAAAACTGTTTTTT	CASSRGVGGSNEKLFF
.	TRBJ2-1	.	TRBV19	TGTGCCAGTAGTACTCGGGGGGCGCCGGCTGAGCAGTTCTTC	CASSTRGAPAEQFF
.	TRBJ1-1	.	TRBV28	TGTGCCAGCAGCCTCGAGGGGGGGGGATCTGAAGCTTTCTTT	CASSLEGGGSEAFF
.	TRBJ1-1	.	TRBV7-2	TGTGCCAGCAGCTTCACGGTCCCGAACACTGAAGCTTTCTTT	CASSFTVPNTEAFF
TRBD1	TRBJ2-5	once	TRBV4-1	TGCGCCAGCAGCCACGCCGGGACAGTACAAGAGACCCAGTACTTC	CASSHAGTVQETQYF
.	TRBJ2-3	.	TRBV3-1/TRBV3-2	TGTGCCAGCAGCCAGCCCGGGATGGGCACAGATACGCAGTATTTT	CASSQPGMGTDTQYF
.	TRBJ2-1	.	TRBV7-3	TGTGCCAGCAGCACGGGGGTGGGCAATGAGCAGTTCTTC	CASSTGVGNEQFF
.	TRBJ1-6	.	TRBV5-1	TGCGCCAGCAGCCACGGTGGGGCGACTAATTCACCCCTCCACTTT	CASSHGGATNSPLHF
.	TRBJ2-6	.	TRBV6-5	TGTGCCAGCAGTTACTCGTTGGGGGCCGGGGCCAACGTCCTGACTTTC	CASSYSLGAGANVLTF
.	TRBJ1-2	.	TRBV3-1/TRBV3-2	TGTGCCAGCAGCCCAGACCCCACCGTGGGGGGCTACACCTTC	CASSPDPTVGGYTF
.	TRBJ1-3	.	TRBV6-5	TGTGCCAGCATGAGTACTGGGATCCGAAACACCATATATTTT	CASMSTGIRNTIYF
TRBD1	TRBJ1-6	.	TRBV3-1/TRBV3-2	TGTGCCAGCAGCTTGGGACAGGGGAATTCACCCCTCCACTTT	CASSLGQGNSPLHF
TRBD1	TRBJ1-1	.	TRBV7-8	TGTGCCAGCAGCGACGACAGGGGTAGATGGACCACTGAAGCTTTCTTT	CASSDDRGRWTTEAFF
TRBD1	TRBJ1-2	.	TRBV9	TGTGCCAGCAGCGTCGACAGGGCCTATGGCTACACCTTC	CASSVDRAYGYTF
TRBD1	TRBJ1-1	.	TRBV6-4	TGTGCCAGCAGCCTGACAGGGGAGGGCGAAGCTTTCTTT	CASSLTGEGEAFF
.	TRBJ2-2	.	TRBV6-1	TGTGCCAGCAGTGAAGATGGGAACACCGGGGAGCTGTTTTTT	CASSEDGNTGELFF
TRBD2	TRBJ2-1	.	TRBV15	TGTGCCACCAGCAGAGAAGGCGGACTAGCGGGTTACAATGAGCAGTTCTTC	CATSREGGLAGYNEQFF
.	TRBJ2-5	.	TRBV7-9	TGTGCCAGCACCCACCCAGTGGCGGGGGCCCGGGAGACCCAGTACTTC	CASTHPVAGARETQYF
.	TRBJ2-1	.	TRBV3-1/TRBV3-2	TGTGCCAGCAGCCTCGAAGGGGATGAGCAGTTCTTC	CASSLEGDEQFF